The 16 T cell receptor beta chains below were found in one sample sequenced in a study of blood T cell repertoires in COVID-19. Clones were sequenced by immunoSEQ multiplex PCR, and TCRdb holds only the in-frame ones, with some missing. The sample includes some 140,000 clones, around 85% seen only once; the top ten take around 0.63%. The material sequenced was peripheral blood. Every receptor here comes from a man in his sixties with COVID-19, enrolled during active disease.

The CDR3 here is CSVGRTGRDYEQYF. CDR3 coding DNA: TGCAGCGTTGGGAGGACAGGGAGGGACTACGAGCAGTACTTC. V and J are TRBV29-1 and TRBJ2-7; tentative D call: TRBD1 (8 bases). CDR1 and CDR2 (germline): SQVTM, ANQGSEA. V lost 4 bases, J lost 3 bases, and 16 bases lay in between. This CDR3 contains 14 residues.

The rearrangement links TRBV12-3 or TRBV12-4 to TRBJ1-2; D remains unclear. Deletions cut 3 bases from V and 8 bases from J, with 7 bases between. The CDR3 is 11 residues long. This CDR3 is CASSFSRGYTF. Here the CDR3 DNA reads TGTGCCAGCAGTTTCAGTCGAGGCTACACCTTC.

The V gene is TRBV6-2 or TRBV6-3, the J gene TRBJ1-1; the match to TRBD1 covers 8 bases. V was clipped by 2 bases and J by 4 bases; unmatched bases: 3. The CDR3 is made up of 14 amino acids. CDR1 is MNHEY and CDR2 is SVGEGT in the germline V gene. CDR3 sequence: CASSYSQGATEAFF. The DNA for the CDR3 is TGTGCCAGCAGTTACAGCCAGGGGGCCACTGAAGCTTTCTTT.

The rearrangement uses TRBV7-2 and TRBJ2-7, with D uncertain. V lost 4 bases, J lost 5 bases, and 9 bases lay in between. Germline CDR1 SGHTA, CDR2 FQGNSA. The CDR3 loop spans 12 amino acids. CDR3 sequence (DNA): TGTGCCAGCAGCTCCGGTATGAACGAGCAGTACTTC. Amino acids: CASSSGMNEQYF. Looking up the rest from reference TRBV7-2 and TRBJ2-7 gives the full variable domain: GAGVSQSPSNKVTEKGKDVELRCDPISGHTALYWYRQSLGQGLEFLIYFQGNSAPDKSGLPSDRFSAERTGGSVSTLTIQRTQQEDSAVYLCASSSGMNEQYFGPGTRLTVT.

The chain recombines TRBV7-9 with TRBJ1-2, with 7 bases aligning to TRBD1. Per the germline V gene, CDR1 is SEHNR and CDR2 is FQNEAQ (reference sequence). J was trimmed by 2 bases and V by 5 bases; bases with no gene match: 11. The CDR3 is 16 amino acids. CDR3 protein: CASSGRRGTENYGYTF. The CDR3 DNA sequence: TGTGCCAGCAGCGGAAGGCGCGGGACAGAGAACTATGGCTACACCTTC.

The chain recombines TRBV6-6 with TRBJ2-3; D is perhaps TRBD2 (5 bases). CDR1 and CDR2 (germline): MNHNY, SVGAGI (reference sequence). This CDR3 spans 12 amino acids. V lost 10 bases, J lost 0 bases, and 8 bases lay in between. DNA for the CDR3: TGTGCCACAAGGACTAGCACAGATACGCAGTATTTT. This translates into CATRTSTDTQYF.

Here the CDR3 reads CAIRGQRNTEAFF. CDR3 bases: TGTGCCATCAGGGGCCAACGGAACACTGAAGCTTTCTTT. This chain links TRBV2 with TRBJ1-1, with D possibly matching TRBD1 (6 bases). In germline, CDR1 is SNHLY, CDR2 FYNNEI. V lost 10 bases to trimming and J lost 1 base, with 13 bases between them. CDR3 length: 13 amino acids.

This chain's CDR3 is CASSVVGAANEKLFF. Here the CDR3 DNA reads TGTGCCAGCAGCGTAGTGGGGGCGGCTAATGAAAAACTGTTTTTT. The chain has TRBV9 and TRBJ1-4; TRBD1 is a possible D gene (6 bases). V was clipped by 0 bases and J by 3 bases, with 9 bases between them. CDR3 size: 15 residues. The germline V gene has CDR1 SGDLS and CDR2 YYNGEE.

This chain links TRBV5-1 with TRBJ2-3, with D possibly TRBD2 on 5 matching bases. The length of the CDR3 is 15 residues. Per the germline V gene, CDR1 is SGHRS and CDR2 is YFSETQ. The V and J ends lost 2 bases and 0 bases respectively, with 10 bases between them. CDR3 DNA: TGCGCCAGCAGCTTTAGCGCGATAAGCACAGATACGCAGTATTTT. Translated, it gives CASSFSAISTDTQYF.

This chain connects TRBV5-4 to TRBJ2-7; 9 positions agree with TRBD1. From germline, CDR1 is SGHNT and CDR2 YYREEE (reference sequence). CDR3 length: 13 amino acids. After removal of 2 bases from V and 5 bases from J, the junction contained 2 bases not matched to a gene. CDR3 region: CASSFGQGNEQYF. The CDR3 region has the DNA TGTGCCAGCAGCTTCGGACAGGGGAACGAGCAGTACTTC.

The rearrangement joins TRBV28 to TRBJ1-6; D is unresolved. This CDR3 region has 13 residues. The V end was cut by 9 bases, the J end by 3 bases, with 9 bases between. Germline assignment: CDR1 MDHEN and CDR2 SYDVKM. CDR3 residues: CASGNSYNSPLHF. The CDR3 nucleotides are TGTGCCAGTGGAAACAGCTATAATTCACCCCTCCACTTT.

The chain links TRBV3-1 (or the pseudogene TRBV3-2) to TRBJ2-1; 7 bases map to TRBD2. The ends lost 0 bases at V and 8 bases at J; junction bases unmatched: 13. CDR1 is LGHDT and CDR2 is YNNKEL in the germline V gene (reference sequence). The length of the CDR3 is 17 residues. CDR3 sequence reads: CASSQEPPSGGRDEQFF. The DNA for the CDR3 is TGTGCCAGCAGCCAAGAACCCCCTAGCGGAGGGAGGGATGAGCAGTTCTTC.

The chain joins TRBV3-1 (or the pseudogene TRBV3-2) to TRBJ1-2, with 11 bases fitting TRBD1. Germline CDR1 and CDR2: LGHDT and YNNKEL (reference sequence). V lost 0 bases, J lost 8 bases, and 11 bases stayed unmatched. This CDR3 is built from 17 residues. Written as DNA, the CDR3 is TGTGCCAGCAGCCAAGAGGGGACAGGGGGGAAACTTAGAGGCTACACCTTC. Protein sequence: CASSQEGTGGKLRGYTF.

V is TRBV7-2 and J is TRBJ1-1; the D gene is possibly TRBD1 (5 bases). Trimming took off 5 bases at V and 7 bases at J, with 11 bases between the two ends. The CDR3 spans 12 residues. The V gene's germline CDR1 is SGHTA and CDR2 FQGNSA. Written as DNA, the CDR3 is TGTGCCAGCAGCGGTCGACAGAGTGAAGCTTTCTTT. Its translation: CASSGRQSEAFF.

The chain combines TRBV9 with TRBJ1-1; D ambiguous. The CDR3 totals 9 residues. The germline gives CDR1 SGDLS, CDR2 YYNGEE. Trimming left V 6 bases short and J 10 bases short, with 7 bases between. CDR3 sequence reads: CASIEVAFF. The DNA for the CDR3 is TGTGCCAGCATAGAGGTAGCTTTCTTT. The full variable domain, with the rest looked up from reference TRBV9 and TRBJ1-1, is DSGVTQTPKHLITATGQRVTLRCSPRSGDLSVYWYQQSLDQGLQFLIQYYNGEERAKGNILERFSAQQFPDLHSELNLSSLELGDSALYFCASIEVAFFGQGTRLTVV.

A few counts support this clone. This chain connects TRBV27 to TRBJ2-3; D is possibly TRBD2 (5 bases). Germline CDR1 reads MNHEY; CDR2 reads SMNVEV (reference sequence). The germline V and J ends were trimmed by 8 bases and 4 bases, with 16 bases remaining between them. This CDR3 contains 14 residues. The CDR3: CASRTSPQSDTQYF. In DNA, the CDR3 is TGTGCCAGCCGCACTAGTCCTCAGTCAGATACGCAGTATTTT.